The sequence of this T cell receptor (beta chain) was determined in a study of blood T cell repertoires in COVID-19. Background on the study: The United States, Italy and Spain provided the acute and convalescent COVID-19 samples. The cDNA or gDNA used as material had been derived from T cells, B-cell-depleted T cells, or PBMCs.

Per germline, CDR1 LNHDA and CDR2 SQIVND (reference sequence). The CDR3 consists of 15 residues. V gave up 3 bases and J gave up 4 bases, with 15 bases separating them. Methods used by the authors: For nucleated cells, counts were estimated from reference gene primer amplification. TCRdb keeps only in-frame clones here, not all; method: immunoSEQ multiplex PCR. The V and J calls and clone size are taken from that table; D and trimming were inferred from the DNA. The sample yields about 140,000 clones, approximately 82% seen once. This TCR was sampled from a human donor in a cohort sampled during active COVID-19. The specimen sequenced was peripheral blood. The V gene is TRBV19, the J gene TRBJ1-1, with D perhaps TRBD1 (5 bases). CDR3 amino acids: CASSMGQVRGTEAFF. CDR3 sequence (DNA): TGTGCCAGTAGTATGGGGCAGGTTAGGGGCACTGAAGCTTTCTTT.